This T cell receptor (beta chain) was profiled in a study of CD8 T cells in Susac syndrome. The V and J ends lost 0 bases and 0 bases, in that order; junction bases with no gene match: 7. This CDR3 has 19 residues. When the RNA was reverse transcribed, random hexamers were used with an input of about 0.45 to 1 ug. The authors amplified TCR beta CDR3 across 54 Vbeta and 13 Jbeta using immunoSEQ multiplex PCR. Using its own MiXCR run on the immunoSEQ multiplex PCR reads, TCRdb lists one record per CDR3 protein. Here the sample spans 250,000 or so distinct CDR3 sequences, 85% to 95% being singletons. The specimen sequenced was CD4+ T cells from PBMCs. The chain links TRBV12-3 or TRBV12-4 to TRBJ2-7; TRBD2 matches at 14 bases. This receptor was taken from a human donor with multiple sclerosis. The CDR3 sequence: CASSLAWGLAGDLSYEQYF. CDR3 in DNA: TGTGCCAGCAGTTTAGCGTGGGGACTAGCGGGGGACCTCTCCTACGAGCAGTACTTC.